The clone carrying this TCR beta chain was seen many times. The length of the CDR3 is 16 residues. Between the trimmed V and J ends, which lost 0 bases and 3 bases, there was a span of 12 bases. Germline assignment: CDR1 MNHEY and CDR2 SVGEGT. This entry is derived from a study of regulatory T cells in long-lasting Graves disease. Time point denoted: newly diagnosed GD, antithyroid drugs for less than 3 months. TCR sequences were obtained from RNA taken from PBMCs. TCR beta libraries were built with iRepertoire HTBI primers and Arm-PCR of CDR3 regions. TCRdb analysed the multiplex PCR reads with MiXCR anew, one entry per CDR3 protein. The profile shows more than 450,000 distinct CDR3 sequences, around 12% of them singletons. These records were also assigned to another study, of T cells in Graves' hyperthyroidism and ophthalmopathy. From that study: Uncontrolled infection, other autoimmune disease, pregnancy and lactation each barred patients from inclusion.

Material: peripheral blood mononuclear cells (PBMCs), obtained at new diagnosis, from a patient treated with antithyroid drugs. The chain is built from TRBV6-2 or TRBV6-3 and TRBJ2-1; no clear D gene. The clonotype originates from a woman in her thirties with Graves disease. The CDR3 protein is CASSYSTGSFYNEQFF. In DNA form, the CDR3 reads TGTGCCAGCAGTTACTCGACGGGCTCTTTCTACAATGAGCAGTTCTTC.